Listed here are 20 T cell receptor beta chains from one sample, sequenced in a study of blood T cell repertoires in COVID-19 (dated by TCRdb to 2019 to 2021). Library construction relied on the immunoSEQ multiplex PCR assay. As stored in TCRdb, this immuneACCESS dataset retains in-frame rearrangements with V and J assigned. A fraction of the clones does not appear; measured against another copy, unresolved V genes explain less than half of the discrepancy, and the remainder lacks a known reason. The table for this sample lists 200,000 to 250,000 clones; approximately 90% of them were counted only once. The ten most abundant clones make up 0.65% to 0.85% of the sample. The sequenced material came from peripheral blood. All receptors derive from a man between 60 and 70 years old with COVID-19, enrolled during active disease.

The rearrangement joins TRBV18 to TRBJ2-3, with D possibly being TRBD2 (5 bases). V lost 5 bases and J lost 0, with 12 bases in between. The germline gives CDR1 KGHSH, CDR2 LQKENI. The CDR3 has 15 amino acids. The CDR3 loop reads CASSTTITSTDTQYF. DNA of the CDR3: TGTGCCAGCTCAACGACTATTACTAGCACAGATACGCAGTATTTT.

This chain joins TRBV7-2 and TRBJ1-3; weak D call: TRBD1 (5 bases). There are 14 residues in the CDR3. The germline V and J ends were trimmed by 1 base and 4 bases, with 8 bases remaining between them. CDR1 is SGHTA and CDR2 is FQGNSA in the germline V gene. The DNA for the CDR3 is TGTGCCAGCAGCTTAGACTACAGGGGAAACACCATATATTTT. It translates to CASSLDYRGNTIYF.

This clone is a singleton in its sample. The V gene is TRBV18, the J gene TRBJ2-7; D perhaps matches TRBD1 (6 bases). Germline assignment: CDR1 KGHSH and CDR2 LQKENI. V lost 4 bases and J 1 base, leaving 11 bases between the germline ends. The CDR3 has 14 amino acids. The CDR3 nucleotides read TGTGCCAGCTCACTGGGGGCAGTGTCCTACGAGCAGTACTTC. Translation: CASSLGAVSYEQYF.

This chain links TRBV3-1 (or the pseudogene TRBV3-2) with TRBJ2-1, with 8 bases identical to TRBD1. This CDR3 spans 14 amino acids. Germline V lookup: CDR1 LGHDT, CDR2 YNNKEL (reference sequence). V dropped 6 bases and J dropped 2; count of bases not matched to a gene: 3. CDR3 amino acids: CASSDRGPYNEQFF. The CDR3 DNA reads TGTGCCAGCAGTGACAGGGGACCCTACAATGAGCAGTTCTTC.

The V gene is TRBV7-9, the J gene TRBJ2-1; D may be TRBD2 (6 bases). This CDR3 has 14 amino acids. The V gene's germline CDR1 is SEHNR and CDR2 FQNEAQ (reference sequence). Trimming left V 5 bases short and J 12 bases short, with 20 bases between. In nucleotides, the CDR3 is TGTGCCAGCAGCCATGGGACTCCACCTCTTATGCAGTTCTTC. It translates to CASSHGTPPLMQFF.

This chain links TRBV4-3 with TRBJ1-2, with D perhaps matching TRBD1 (5 bases). The CDR3 is made up of 16 amino acids. The ends were cut back, 1 base at V and 2 bases at J, with 14 bases in the middle. In germline, CDR1 is LGHNA, CDR2 YSLEER. DNA for the CDR3: TGCGCCAGCAGCCAAGTCTTTAACAGGCAAAACTATGGCTACACCTTC. It specifies CASSQVFNRQNYGYTF.

The chain carries TRBV7-8 and TRBJ2-1; the match to TRBD2 covers 11 bases. With 6 bases clipped from V and 5 bases from J, the junction kept 9 bases outside the gene matches. Per the germline V gene, CDR1 is SGHVS and CDR2 is FQNEAQ. The CDR3 spans 16 residues. CDR3 nucleotides: TGTGCCAGCAGGCCAATAGCGGGAGGGCCGGACAATGAGCAGTTCTTC. Translated: CASRPIAGGPDNEQFF.

The V call is TRBV9, the J call TRBJ1-5; D is ambiguous. Trimming took 0 bases from V and 2 from J, leaving 9 bases between them. The CDR3 length is 15 residues. CDR1 is SGDLS and CDR2 is YYNGEE in the germline V gene. The CDR3 DNA sequence: TGTGCCAGCAGCGTAGGCTGGGCTGGCAATCAGCCCCAGCATTTT. Translated: CASSVGWAGNQPQHF.

V and J are TRBV5-8 and TRBJ2-2, with 7 bases aligning to TRBD1. Trimming at V came to 4 bases and at J to 5 bases, leaving 11 bases not matched to a gene. The germline V gene encodes CDR1 SGHTS and CDR2 YDEGEE. There are 16 residues in the CDR3. The CDR3 DNA is TGTGCCAGCAGCGCTCCGACAGGGATCAATACCGGGGAGCTGTTTTTT. It specifies CASSAPTGINTGELFF.

The count of this clone is one. The V and J genes are TRBV28 and TRBJ2-1, with 9 nucleotides matching TRBD2. This CDR3 contains 15 residues. The germline gives CDR1 MDHEN, CDR2 SYDVKM. J was trimmed by 7 bases and V by 1 base; bases with no gene match: 5. The CDR3 protein is CASSLFSGSLNEQFF. In DNA, the CDR3 is TGTGCCAGCAGTTTATTTAGCGGGAGCCTGAATGAGCAGTTCTTC.

The rearrangement uses TRBV15 and TRBJ2-1, with a weak D call TRBD2 (6 bases). The CDR3 extends over 15 amino acids. The germline V and J ends were trimmed by 0 bases and 6 bases, with 12 bases remaining between them. CDR1 and CDR2 (germline): LNHNV, YYDKDF (reference sequence). The CDR3 DNA follows: TGTGCCACCAGCAGAGATCGCGTCGGGAGCAATGAGCAGTTCTTC. As protein: CATSRDRVGSNEQFF.

V and J are TRBV7-9 and TRBJ2-3; D is uncertain. Trimming took 11 bases from V and 2 from J, leaving 20 bases between them. Looked up from germline, CDR1 is SEHNR and CDR2 is FQNEAQ (reference sequence). This CDR3 comprises 15 residues. CDR3: CACHHVNFYTDTQYF. The CDR3 DNA follows: TGTGCCTGCCACCACGTGAACTTCTACACAGATACGCAGTATTTT.

As for this clone: One end of the junction fails to match germline, which may point to a read error. This chain joins TRBV28 and TRBJ1-2; D perhaps matches TRBD1 (6 bases). The CDR3 extends over 13 amino acids. Germline CDR1 MDHEN, CDR2 SYDVKM. The CDR3 sequence: CASADSFPYGCTF. As DNA, the CDR3 is TGTGCCAGCGCGGACAGTTTCCCTTATGGCTGCACCTTC.

This clone was detected once. DNA of the CDR3: TGTGCCAGCAGTTATACCCAGGGTTCTGAGCAGTTCTTC. It is translated as CASSYTQGSEQFF. The genes are TRBV12-3 or TRBV12-4 and TRBJ2-1; possible D gene TRBD1, 5 bases. The germline V and J ends were trimmed by 4 bases and 9 bases, with 13 bases remaining between them. CDR3 length: 13 amino acids.

This clone was detected only once. The chain links TRBV3-1 (or the pseudogene TRBV3-2) to TRBJ2-1, with D possibly TRBD2 on 7 matching bases. V lost 3 bases, J lost 3 bases, and 15 bases lay in between. The CDR3 extends over 16 amino acids. Germline V lookup: CDR1 LGHDT, CDR2 YNNKEL (reference sequence). CDR3 sequence: CASSHRGGGNYNEQFF. DNA for the CDR3: TGTGCCAGCAGCCATAGGGGGGGAGGTAACTACAATGAGCAGTTCTTC.

The rearrangement links TRBV5-1 to TRBJ2-7; D is uncertain. V gave up 1 base and J gave up 0 bases, with 8 bases separating them. The germline CDR1 and CDR2 sequences are SGHRS and YFSETQ. This CDR3 is 14 amino acids long. CDR3: CASSLYPGSYEQYF. The CDR3 bases are TGCGCCAGCAGCTTGTATCCGGGCTCCTACGAGCAGTACTTC.

The chain uses TRBV6-2 or TRBV6-3 and TRBJ2-1; D ambiguous. Trimming pared 4 bases from V and 4 bases from J, leaving 20 bases between. The CDR3 covers 17 residues. CDR1 is MNHEY, CDR2 SVGEGT, per germline. This chain's CDR3 is CASSSQRRSTIYNEQFF. The CDR3 nucleotides are TGTGCCAGCAGTTCACAACGCCGATCCACTATATACAATGAGCAGTTCTTC.

CDR3 sequence reads: CASSPGVGTVLPNYGYTF. The CDR3 nucleotides read TGTGCCAGCTCACCCGGAGTCGGGACAGTTCTACCTAACTATGGCTACACCTTC. The chain has TRBV18 and TRBJ1-2; 7 bases agree with TRBD1. V was clipped by 3 bases and J by 0 bases; unmatched bases: 13. This CDR3 contains 18 residues. The germline gives CDR1 KGHSH, CDR2 LQKENI.

The chain links TRBV3-1 (or the pseudogene TRBV3-2) to TRBJ2-7; D perhaps matches TRBD2 (5 bases). There are 14 residues in the CDR3. Trimming removed 1 base from V and 2 bases from J, with 9 bases in between. Germline V CDR1 and CDR2: LGHDT, YNNKEL (reference sequence). The CDR3 reads CASSQGTPPYEQYF. As DNA, the CDR3 is TGTGCCAGCAGCCAAGGGACTCCACCCTACGAGCAGTACTTC.

J is TRBJ2-2 and V is TRBV5-4; unclear D gene. Trimming pared 0 bases from V and 2 bases from J, leaving 8 bases between. The CDR3 covers 15 residues. CDR1 and CDR2 from the germline V gene are SGHNT and YYREEE (reference sequence). DNA of the CDR3: TGTGCCAGCAGCTTGGAGTCAGATAACACCGGGGAGCTGTTTTTT. It is translated as CASSLESDNTGELFF.